The clone carrying this TCR beta chain has ten or more counts. Its antigen is still unknown. TCR beta libraries were prepared from cDNA with unique molecular identifiers. TCRdb reprocessed the PCR reads with MiXCR, giving one entry per CDR3 protein. Of around 700,000 distinct CDR3 sequences detected, approximately 60% appear once; the ten largest clones hold approximately 10%. The CDR3 has 18 amino acids. Per the germline V gene, CDR1 is MGHRA and CDR2 is YSYEKL. Trimming cost V 1 base and J 0 bases; bases outside gene matches: 9. The sample originates from a study of post-analysis software for immune sequencing data. Study-level results: Controls showed significantly higher normalized Chao1 diversity than did multiple sclerosis patients. Patients had higher frequencies than controls of five or six TRBV segments, including TRBV5-6, TRBV5-1 and TRBV20-1. Batch-matched samples strongly co-clustered by F measure.

The specimen sequenced was blood. The J gene is TRBJ2-3, the V gene TRBV4-1; 8 bases line up with TRBD1. This TCR derives from a girl under 10 years old with multiple sclerosis. The CDR3 bases are TGCGCCAGCAGCCAAGTCAGCCCCAGACAGGGGAGCACAGATACGCAGTATTTT. Protein: CASSQVSPRQGSTDTQYF.